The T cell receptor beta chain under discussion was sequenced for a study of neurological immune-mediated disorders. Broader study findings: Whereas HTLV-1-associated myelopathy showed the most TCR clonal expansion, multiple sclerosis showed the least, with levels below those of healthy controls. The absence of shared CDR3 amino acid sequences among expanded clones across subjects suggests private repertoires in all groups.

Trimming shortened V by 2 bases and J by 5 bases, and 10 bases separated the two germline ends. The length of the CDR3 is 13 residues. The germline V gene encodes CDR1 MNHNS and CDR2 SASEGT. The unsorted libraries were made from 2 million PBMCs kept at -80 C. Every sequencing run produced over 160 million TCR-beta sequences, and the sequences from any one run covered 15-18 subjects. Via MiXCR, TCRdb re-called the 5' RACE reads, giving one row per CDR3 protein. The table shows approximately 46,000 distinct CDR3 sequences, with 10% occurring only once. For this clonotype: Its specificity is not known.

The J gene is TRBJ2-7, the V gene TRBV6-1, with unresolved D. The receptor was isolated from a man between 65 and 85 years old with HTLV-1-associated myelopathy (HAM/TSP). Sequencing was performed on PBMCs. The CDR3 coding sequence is TGTGCCAGCAGTGAAAGGAACACAGACGAGCAGTACTTC. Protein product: CASSERNTDEQYF.